These T cell receptor beta chains were read from a single sample in a study of T cell responses to AZD1222 COVID-19 vaccine. Assay: immunoSEQ multiplex PCR; the TCRdb copy retains only in-frame clones and omits some. The sample lists 90,000 to 100,000 clones; about 88% were seen once. This specimen consisted of peripheral blood, obtained 28 days after the second AZD1222 dose. The source is an adult who received the AZD1222 COVID-19 vaccine. Both conserved end residues are part of each CDR3. D genes are given only for firm matches. Clone size appears in some rows only: once, few, many, or a class for an expanded clone.

>17|-|TRBV9|TRBJ2-3|TRBD1
CASSVETGGAGPDTQYF
TGTGCCAGCAGCGTGGAGACAGGGGGCGCAGGCCCAGATACGCAGTATTTT
>15|once|TRBV3-1/TRBV3-2|TRBJ2-5|TRBD2
CASSQRLAGQETQYF
TGTGCCAGCAGCCAGAGACTAGCGGGGCAAGAGACCCAGTACTTC
>15|-|TRBV21-1|TRBJ1-1|-
CASRKKTTGNTEAFF
TGTGCCAGCAGAAAAAAAACGACAGGGAACACTGAAGCTTTCTTT
>16|once|TRBV2|TRBJ1-5|-
CASSEARGNSNQPQHF
TGTGCCAGCAGTGAAGCGCGAGGTAATAGCAATCAGCCCCAGCATTTT
>14|few|TRBV11-1|TRBJ1-1|-
CASSPHALNTEAFF
TGTGCCAGCAGCCCGCATGCCCTGAACACTGAAGCTTTCTTT
>17|-|TRBV10-3|TRBJ1-1|TRBD1
CAISDRTPGQWNTEAFF
TGTGCCATCAGTGATCGGACTCCGGGACAGTGGAACACTGAAGCTTTCTTT
>16|-|TRBV18|TRBJ1-5|TRBD1
CASSPTAGGGNQPQHF
TGTGCCAGCTCACCGACGGCAGGGGGCGGCAATCAGCCCCAGCATTTT
>14|-|TRBV6-1|TRBJ1-2|TRBD1
CASSEVQGMNGYTF
TGTGCCAGCAGTGAGGTACAGGGGATGAACGGCTACACCTTC
>12|-|TRBV12-3/TRBV12-4|TRBJ2-7|-
CASSFRPYEQYF
TGTGCCAGCAGTTTCCGCCCTTACGAGCAGTACTTC
>10|-|TRBV6-5|TRBJ1-2|-
CASYGYGYTF
TGTGCCAGCTACGGGTATGGCTACACCTTC
>15|-|TRBV19|TRBJ1-2|-
CASSIRGPANYGYTF
TGTGCCAGTAGTATACGGGGGCCGGCTAACTATGGCTACACCTTC
>15|-|TRBV24-1|TRBJ2-1|TRBD2
CATSDGGGPYNEQFF
TGTGCCACCAGTGACGGGGGAGGGCCCTACAATGAGCAGTTCTTC
>14|once|TRBV3-1/TRBV3-2|TRBJ1-2|-
CASSQDFTHYGYTF
TGTGCCAGCAGCCAAGATTTTACCCACTATGGCTACACCTTC
>15|-|TRBV19|TRBJ1-4|-
CASMRGARSSEKLFF
TGTGCCAGTATGAGGGGTGCCAGGAGTAGTGAAAAACTGTTTTTT
>16|-|TRBV9|TRBJ1-4|-
CASSPITGLYNEKLFF
TGTGCCAGCAGCCCAATTACAGGGTTATATAATGAAAAACTGTTTTTT
>15|-|TRBV5-4|TRBJ2-3|TRBD2
CASSFEGQGGDTQYF
TGTGCCAGCAGCTTTGAGGGGCAGGGAGGGGATACGCAGTATTTT